This T cell receptor (beta chain) was obtained from a study of OX40 agonist ivuxolimab in advanced cancers. Background on the study: Cohort: approximately 83% men, mean age approximately 64, aged about 20 to 85. Partial responses occurred in three patients (one hepatocellular carcinoma, two cutaneous melanoma).

The J segment lost 5 bases and the V segment lost 5 bases, leaving 7 bases of the junction unmatched. This CDR3 has 16 amino acids. The germline V gene has CDR1 MRHNA and CDR2 SNTAGT. The protocol was immunoSEQ multiplex PCR, while the TCRdb copy is restricted to in-frame clones and leaves out a portion. The profile shows 10,000 to 13,000 clones, more than 60% of them singletons. This receptor was obtained from an adult with an advanced solid tumor such as melanoma, head and neck, liver or kidney cancer. This specimen consisted of CD4+ or CD8+ T cells sorted from blood, obtained in a trial of the OX40 agonist ivuxolimab. This chain links TRBV6-4 with TRBJ1-4; 11 bases fit TRBD1. The CDR3 sequence: CASSQTGTGGNEKLFF. The CDR3 bases are TGTGCCAGCAGTCAGACCGGGACAGGGGGAAATGAAAAACTGTTTTTT.